Below, 5 T cell receptor beta chains from the same sample are listed, as sequenced in a study of Graves' ophthalmopathy and Graves' hyperthyroidism. For repertoire sequencing, the TCR beta CDR3 regions were amplified from RNA transcripts. First-round RT-PCR employed HTBI primers, with a second-round multiplex PCR after it. TCRdb passed the multiplex PCR reads through MiXCR, listing each CDR3 protein once. The table has a few hundred thousand distinct CDR3 sequences, approximately 15% seen once. The sample consisted of peripheral blood. The receptors originated from a young woman with stable Graves' hyperthyroidism.

This clonotype was found many times. At one of its ends the junction is not consistent with the germline gene, which may arise from a read error. The chain couples TRBV7-2 to TRBJ2-7; D is possibly TRBD2 (7 bases). The CDR3 is made up of 13 amino acids. Germline V gene lookup returns CDR1 SGHTA and CDR2 FQGNSA. CDR3 region: CASSRLPGGPKNF. In nucleotides, the CDR3 is TGTGCCAGCAGCCGCCTTCCCGGGGGGCCGAAAAACTTC. The complete variable domain, with remaining parts taken from reference TRBV7-2 and TRBJ2-7, reads GAGVSQSPSNKVTEKGKDVELRCDPISGHTALYWYRQSLGQGLEFLIYFQGNSAPDKSGLPSDRFSAERTGGSVSTLTIQRTQQEDSAVYLCASSRLPGGPKNFGPGTRLTVT.

About this clonotype itself: Since a much larger clone is just one base distant, this may be a read error. The chain combines TRBV5-6 with TRBJ1-5; D is perhaps TRBD1 (6 bases). The CDR3 runs 12 residues. Per the germline V gene, CDR1 is SGHDT and CDR2 is YYEEEE. The CDR3 is CVSSPGGGPQHF. In DNA form, the CDR3 reads TGTGTCAGCAGCCCCGGAGGGGGGCCCCAGCATTTT.

This clonotype has ten or more counts. V gene TRBV6-5 combines with J gene TRBJ2-7; D may be TRBD2 (7 bases). The CDR3 consists of 16 residues. V lost 2 bases to trimming and J lost 0 bases, with 14 bases between them. Germline V gene sequence: CDR1 MNHEY, CDR2 SVGAGI. The CDR3 reads CASSYGGGPSSYEQYF. The CDR3 coding sequence is TGTGCCAGCAGTTACGGGGGGGGCCCTAGCTCCTACGAGCAGTACTTC.

This clonotype was counted ten times or more. J is TRBJ1-2 and V is TRBV6-5, with 7 bases aligning to TRBD1. Germline V gene sequence: CDR1 MNHEY, CDR2 SVGAGI. Germline trimming cut 2 bases from V and 4 bases from J; bases unmatched to any gene: 7. This CDR3 has 15 residues. The CDR3 loop reads CASSYADRVGYGYTF. As DNA, the CDR3 is TGTGCCAGCAGTTACGCAGACAGGGTGGGCTATGGCTACACCTTC.

This clonotype was observed many times. This rearrangement joins TRBV6-1 to TRBJ1-2, with D tentatively TRBD1 (6 bases). The V gene's germline CDR1 is MNHNS and CDR2 SASEGT. The CDR3 is made up of 11 amino acids. Trimming removed 7 bases at V and 8 bases at J, with 11 bases between. The CDR3 loop is CASKTGFGYTF. The CDR3 bases are TGTGCCAGCAAGACAGGCTTCGGCTACACCTTC.